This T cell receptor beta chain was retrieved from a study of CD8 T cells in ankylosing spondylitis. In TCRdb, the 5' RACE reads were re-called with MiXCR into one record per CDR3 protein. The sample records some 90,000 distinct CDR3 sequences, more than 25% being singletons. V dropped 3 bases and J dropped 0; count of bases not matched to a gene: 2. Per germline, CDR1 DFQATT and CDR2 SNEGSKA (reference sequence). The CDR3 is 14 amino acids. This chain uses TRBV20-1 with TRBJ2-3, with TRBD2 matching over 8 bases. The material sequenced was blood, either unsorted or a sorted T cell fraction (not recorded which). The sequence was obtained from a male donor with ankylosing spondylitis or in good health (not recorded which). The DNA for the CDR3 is TGCAGTGCTAGTAGCGGGGCTAGCACAGATACGCAGTATTTT. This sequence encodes CSASSGASTDTQYF.